These 15 T cell receptor beta chains share one sample of origin, sequenced in a study of T cell responses to AZD1222 COVID-19 vaccine. Data came from immunoSEQ multiplex PCR; TCRdb stores just in-frame clones and leaves some out. This table has about 150,000 clones, about nine tenths appearing once. Material: peripheral blood, obtained on day 0 of AZD1222 vaccination. Receptors were obtained from an adult in good health.

The chain carries TRBV7-2 and TRBJ1-2; D may be TRBD1 (5 bases). Germline V gives CDR1 SGHTA, CDR2 FQGNSA. This CDR3 is built from 16 residues. Trimming stripped 5 bases from V and 3 bases from J, with 19 bases between. The CDR3 loop is CASSELVGVGDYGYTF. The DNA for the CDR3 is TGTGCCAGCAGCGAGTTAGTAGGGGTCGGCGACTATGGCTACACCTTC.

This clone came up a few times. The V gene is TRBV19, the J gene TRBJ2-7; 7 nucleotides line up with TRBD1. From germline, CDR1 is LNHDA and CDR2 SQIVND (reference sequence). The junction had 5 bases not matched to a gene; V was cut back by 3 bases and J by 3 bases. The CDR3 loop spans 14 amino acids. The CDR3 DNA follows: TGTGCCAGTAGTATCGCCCGGGACAGCTACGAGCAGTACTTC. This gives the protein CASSIARDSYEQYF. Looking up the rest from reference TRBV19 and TRBJ2-7 gives the full variable domain: DGGITQSPKYLFRKEGQNVTLSCEQNLNHDAMYWYRQDPGQGLRLIYYSQIVNDFQKGDIAEGYSVSREKKESFPLTVTSAQKNPTAFYLCASSIARDSYEQYFGPGTRLTVT.

The rearrangement joins TRBV28 to TRBJ2-5; D unresolved. The V and J ends lost 4 bases and 1 base respectively, with 10 bases between them. Germline assignment: CDR1 MDHEN and CDR2 SYDVKM. This CDR3 has 14 residues. The CDR3 loop reads CASSSASVQETQYF. The CDR3 region has the DNA TGTGCCAGCAGTTCAGCCAGCGTCCAAGAGACCCAGTACTTC. Filled out from reference TRBV28 and TRBJ2-5, the complete variable domain reads DVKVTQSSRYLVKRTGEKVFLECVQDMDHENMFWYRQDPGLGLRLIYFSYDVKMKEKGDIPEGYSVSREKKERFSLILESASTNQTSMYLCASSSASVQETQYFGPGTRLLVL.

The rearrangement uses TRBV21-1 and TRBJ1-1. TRBV21-1 is annotated as a pseudogene. This CDR3 comprises 14 residues. The CDR3, as DNA: TGTGCCATCCAGGGAGGGGAAGTAGGCACTGAAGCTTTCTTT. Translating it yields CAIQGGEVGTEAFF.

This chain links TRBV6-5 with TRBJ1-2, with no clear D. Germline V lookup: CDR1 MNHEY, CDR2 SVGAGI. The V end lost 6 bases, the J end lost 4 bases, and 12 bases lay between the germline ends. The CDR3 contains 13 residues. CDR3 sequence reads: CASRRVRAYGYTF. The DNA for the CDR3 is TGTGCCAGCAGGAGGGTTAGGGCCTATGGCTACACCTTC.

This clone was found once. The chain combines TRBV19 with TRBJ1-6, with no clear D. CDR1 is LNHDA and CDR2 is SQIVND in the germline V gene (reference sequence). This CDR3 contains 13 residues. The V gene lost 0 bases and the J gene lost 13 bases, with 10 bases spanning the gap. The CDR3 nucleotides are TGTGCCAGTAGTATAGAGCATGGATGGCCCCTCCACTTT. Residues: CASSIEHGWPLHF.

CDR3 amino acids: CASSLPGDYEQYF. The CDR3 nucleotides read TGTGCCAGCAGTCTCCCGGGGGATTACGAGCAGTACTTC. The chain uses TRBV28 and TRBJ2-7, with D tentatively TRBD2 (6 bases). Looked up from germline, CDR1 is MDHEN and CDR2 is SYDVKM. The V and J ends lost 5 bases and 4 bases respectively, with 12 bases between them. CDR3 length equals 13 residues.

The V and J genes are TRBV7-9 and TRBJ2-1; 8 nucleotides align to TRBD2. Germline loops: CDR1 SEHNR, CDR2 FQNEAQ (reference sequence). The V gene end was trimmed by 5 bases and the J gene end by 9 bases; junction bases not matched to a gene: 12. The CDR3 loop spans 15 amino acids. CDR3 nucleotides: TGTGCCAGCAGCCTGAGGGAGCGGGAGATAACTGAGCAGTTCTTC. It translates to CASSLREREITEQFF.

The chain combines TRBV7-9 with TRBJ1-3; 11 nucleotides agree with TRBD1. V lost 4 bases, J lost 2 bases, and 10 bases stayed unmatched. This CDR3 is 18 amino acids long. The germline gives CDR1 SEHNR, CDR2 FQNEAQ (reference sequence). This CDR3 is CASSSPGTGGGTGNTIYF. The DNA of the CDR3 is TGTGCCAGCAGCTCACCTGGGACAGGGGGAGGAACTGGAAACACCATATATTTT.

The chain carries TRBV6-2 or TRBV6-3 and TRBJ2-3; D possibly corresponds to TRBD2 (6 bases). V was shortened by 4 bases and J by 2 bases, with 13 bases between the two germline ends. Germline CDR1 and CDR2: MNHEY and SVGEGT. The CDR3 sequence is 15 residues long. CDR3 nucleotide sequence: TGTGCCAGCAGTTCAGATAGCGGTTACACAGATACGCAGTATTTT. Its translation is CASSSDSGYTDTQYF.

V is TRBV14 and J is TRBJ1-4; unclear D gene. The germline V gene has CDR1 SGHDN and CDR2 FVKESK. V lost 0 bases to trimming and J lost 11 bases, with 10 bases between them. The CDR3 has 13 residues. This CDR3 is CASSQDKGGKLFF. As DNA, the CDR3 is TGTGCCAGCAGCCAAGATAAAGGTGGGAAACTGTTTTTT.

V is TRBV29-1 and J is TRBJ2-7; the D is unclear. From germline, CDR1 is SQVTM and CDR2 ANQGSEA. Deletions cut 4 bases from V and 0 bases from J, with 13 bases between. CDR3 length equals 14 residues. CDR3 sequence (DNA): TGCAGCGTTGTCCCGGCGACGAGCTCCTACGAGCAGTACTTC. Translation gives CSVVPATSSYEQYF.

This clone was seen just once. This chain links TRBV30 with TRBJ1-2, with D uncertain. There are 12 residues in the CDR3. Germline-derived CDR1 and CDR2 are GTSNPN and SVGIG (reference sequence). Trimming took off 8 bases at V and 0 bases at J, with 10 bases between the two ends. The DNA of the CDR3 is TGTGCCCTGCCAGGTCCTAACTATGGCTACACCTTC. Amino acids: CALPGPNYGYTF.

The rearrangement links TRBV19 to TRBJ1-2, with 7 bases lining up with TRBD1. The CDR3 totals 16 residues. Trimming cost V 3 bases and J 3 bases; bases outside gene matches: 10. CDR1 and CDR2 (germline): LNHDA, SQIVND (reference sequence). CDR3: CASSMPLRDRHYGYTF. The CDR3 DNA follows: TGTGCCAGTAGTATGCCCCTCCGGGACAGACACTATGGCTACACCTTC.

V usage is TRBV19 and J usage is TRBJ1-5; D remains unclear. In germline, CDR1 is LNHDA, CDR2 SQIVND (reference sequence). The CDR3 extends over 13 amino acids. V was shortened by 5 bases and J by 3 bases, with 8 bases between the two germline ends. CDR3 coding DNA: TGTGCCAGTAGTCTTCTGGCCAATCAGCCCCAGCATTTT. It yields the protein CASSLLANQPQHF.